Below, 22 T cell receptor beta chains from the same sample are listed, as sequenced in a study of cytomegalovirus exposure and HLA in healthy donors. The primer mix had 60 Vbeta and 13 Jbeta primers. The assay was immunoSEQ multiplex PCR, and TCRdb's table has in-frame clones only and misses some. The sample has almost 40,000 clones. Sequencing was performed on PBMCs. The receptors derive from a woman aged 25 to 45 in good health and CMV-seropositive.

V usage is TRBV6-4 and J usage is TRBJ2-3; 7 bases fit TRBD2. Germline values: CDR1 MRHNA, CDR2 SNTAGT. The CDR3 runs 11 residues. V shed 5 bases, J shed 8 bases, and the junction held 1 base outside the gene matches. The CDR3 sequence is CASSSGGTQYF. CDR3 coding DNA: TGTGCCAGCAGTTCGGGAGGTACGCAGTATTTT.

The CDR3 region is CSVGDYEQYF. DNA for the CDR3: TGCAGCGTTGGTGATTACGAGCAGTACTTC. V usage is TRBV29-1 and J usage is TRBJ2-5, with unresolved D. Gene TRBJ2-7 matches the end of the DNA better, so the J call may be wrong. CDR1 is SQVTM, CDR2 ANQGSEA, per germline. The CDR3 loop spans 10 amino acids.

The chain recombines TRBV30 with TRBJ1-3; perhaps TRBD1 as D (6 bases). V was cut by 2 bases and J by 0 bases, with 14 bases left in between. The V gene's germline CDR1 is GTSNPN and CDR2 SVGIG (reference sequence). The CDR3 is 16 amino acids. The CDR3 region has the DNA TGTGCCTGGAGTAGAAAGGGGGTTACCTCTGGAAACACCATATATTTT. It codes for CAWSRKGVTSGNTIYF.

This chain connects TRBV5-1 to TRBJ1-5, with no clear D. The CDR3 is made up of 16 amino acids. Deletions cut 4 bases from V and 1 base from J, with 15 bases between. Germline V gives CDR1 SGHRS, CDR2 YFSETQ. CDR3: CASSPEGLLSNQPQHF. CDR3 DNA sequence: TGCGCCAGCAGCCCGGAGGGCCTCCTCAGCAATCAGCCCCAGCATTTT.

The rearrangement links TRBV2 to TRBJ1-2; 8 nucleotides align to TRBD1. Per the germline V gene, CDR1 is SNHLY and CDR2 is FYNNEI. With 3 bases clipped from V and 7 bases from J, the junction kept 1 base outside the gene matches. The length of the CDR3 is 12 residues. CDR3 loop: CASSDTGGGYTF. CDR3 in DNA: TGTGCCAGCAGTGACACAGGGGGTGGCTACACCTTC.

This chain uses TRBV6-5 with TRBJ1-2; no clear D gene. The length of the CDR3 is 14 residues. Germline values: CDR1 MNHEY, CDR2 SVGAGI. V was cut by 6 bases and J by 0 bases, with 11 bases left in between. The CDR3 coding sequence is TGTGCCAGCAGCTCCACAGCTTCTAACTATGGCTACACCTTC. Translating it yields CASSSTASNYGYTF.

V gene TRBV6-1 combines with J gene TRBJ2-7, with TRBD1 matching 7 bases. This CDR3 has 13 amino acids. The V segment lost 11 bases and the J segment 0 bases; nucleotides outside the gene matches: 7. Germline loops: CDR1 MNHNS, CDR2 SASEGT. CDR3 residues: CAASAGGSYEQYF. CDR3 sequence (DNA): TGTGCCGCTTCGGCAGGGGGCTCCTACGAGCAGTACTTC.

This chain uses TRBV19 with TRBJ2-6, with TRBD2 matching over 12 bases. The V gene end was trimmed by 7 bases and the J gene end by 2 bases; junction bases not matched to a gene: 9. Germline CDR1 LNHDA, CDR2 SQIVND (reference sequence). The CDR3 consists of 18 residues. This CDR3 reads CASTLRASGGAGANVLTF. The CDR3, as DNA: TGTGCCAGTACCTTACGGGCTAGCGGGGGGGCTGGGGCCAACGTCCTGACTTTC.

The CDR3 DNA sequence: TGTGCCAGCAGTGAAGGCCAGGGATTTAACTATGGCTACACCTTC. Protein sequence: CASSEGQGFNYGYTF. V usage is TRBV6-1 and J usage is TRBJ1-2, with D tentatively TRBD1 (5 bases). The CDR3 has 15 amino acids. Trimming cost V 1 base and J 1 base, with 10 bases left between them. The germline gives CDR1 MNHNS, CDR2 SASEGT.

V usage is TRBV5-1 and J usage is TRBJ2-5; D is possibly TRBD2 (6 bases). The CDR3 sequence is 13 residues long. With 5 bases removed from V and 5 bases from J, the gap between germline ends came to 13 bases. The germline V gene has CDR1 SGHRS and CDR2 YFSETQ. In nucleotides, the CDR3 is TGCGCCAGCAGGGGGGGAGTGGAGGAGACCCAGTACTTC. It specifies CASRGGVEETQYF.

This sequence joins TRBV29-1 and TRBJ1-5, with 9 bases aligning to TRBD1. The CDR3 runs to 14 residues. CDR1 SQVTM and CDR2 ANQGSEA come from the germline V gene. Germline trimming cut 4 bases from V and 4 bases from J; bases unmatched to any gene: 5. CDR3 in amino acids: CSVVGTGRNQPQHF. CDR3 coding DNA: TGCAGCGTTGTGGGGACAGGGAGGAATCAGCCCCAGCATTTT.

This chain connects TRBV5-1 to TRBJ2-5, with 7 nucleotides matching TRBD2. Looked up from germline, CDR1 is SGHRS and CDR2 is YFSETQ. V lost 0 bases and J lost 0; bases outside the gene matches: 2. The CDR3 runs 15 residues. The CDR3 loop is CASSLGRGYQETQYF. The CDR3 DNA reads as TGCGCCAGCAGCTTGGGGCGGGGGTACCAAGAGACCCAGTACTTC.

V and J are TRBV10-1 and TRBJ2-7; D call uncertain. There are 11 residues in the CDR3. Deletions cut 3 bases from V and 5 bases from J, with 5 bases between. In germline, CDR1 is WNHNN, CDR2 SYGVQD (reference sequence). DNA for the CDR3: TGCGCCAGCAGTGATTCAAACGAGCAGTACTTC. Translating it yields CASSDSNEQYF.

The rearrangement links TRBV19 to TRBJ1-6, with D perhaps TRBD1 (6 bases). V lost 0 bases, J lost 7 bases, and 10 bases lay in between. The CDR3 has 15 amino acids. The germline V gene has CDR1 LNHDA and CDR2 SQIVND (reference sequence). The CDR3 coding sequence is TGTGCCAGTAGTATAGATCCAGGGGACAATTCACCCCTCCACTTT. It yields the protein CASSIDPGDNSPLHF.

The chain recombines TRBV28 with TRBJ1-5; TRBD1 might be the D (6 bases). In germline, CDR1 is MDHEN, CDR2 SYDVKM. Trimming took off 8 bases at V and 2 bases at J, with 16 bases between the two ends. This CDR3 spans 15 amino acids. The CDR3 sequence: CASHQTQGGNQPQHF. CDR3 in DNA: TGTGCCAGCCACCAAACACAGGGTGGCAATCAGCCCCAGCATTTT. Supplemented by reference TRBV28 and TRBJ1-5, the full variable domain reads DVKVTQSSRYLVKRTGEKVFLECVQDMDHENMFWYRQDPGLGLRLIYFSYDVKMKEKGDIPEGYSVSREKKERFSLILESASTNQTSMYLCASHQTQGGNQPQHFGDGTRLSIL.

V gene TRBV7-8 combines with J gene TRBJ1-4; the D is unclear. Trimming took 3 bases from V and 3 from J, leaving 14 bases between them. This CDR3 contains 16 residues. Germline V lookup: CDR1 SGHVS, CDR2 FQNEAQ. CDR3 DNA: TGTGCCAGCAGCTTGGATATGGGTCGGGCTAATGAAAAACTGTTTTTT. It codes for CASSLDMGRANEKLFF.

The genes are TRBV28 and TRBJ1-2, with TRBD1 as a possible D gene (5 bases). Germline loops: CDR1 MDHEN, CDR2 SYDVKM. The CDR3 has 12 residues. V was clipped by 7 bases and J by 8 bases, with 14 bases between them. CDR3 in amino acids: CASTQIGGGYTF. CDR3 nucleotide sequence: TGTGCCAGCACTCAAATCGGGGGGGGCTACACCTTC.

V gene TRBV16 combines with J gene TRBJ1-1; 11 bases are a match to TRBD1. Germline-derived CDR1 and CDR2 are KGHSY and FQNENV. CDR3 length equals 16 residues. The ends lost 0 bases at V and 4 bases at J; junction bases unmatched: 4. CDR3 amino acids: CASSQSRGTGGTEAFF. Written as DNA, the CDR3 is TGTGCCAGCAGCCAATCAAGAGGGACAGGGGGCACTGAAGCTTTCTTT.

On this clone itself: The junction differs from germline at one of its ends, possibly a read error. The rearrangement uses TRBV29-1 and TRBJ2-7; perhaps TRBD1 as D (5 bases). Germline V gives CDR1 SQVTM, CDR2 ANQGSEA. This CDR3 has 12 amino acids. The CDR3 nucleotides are TGCAGCGTCGAAGACAGCTCCTACGAGCAGTACTTC. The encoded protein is CSVEDSSYEQYF.

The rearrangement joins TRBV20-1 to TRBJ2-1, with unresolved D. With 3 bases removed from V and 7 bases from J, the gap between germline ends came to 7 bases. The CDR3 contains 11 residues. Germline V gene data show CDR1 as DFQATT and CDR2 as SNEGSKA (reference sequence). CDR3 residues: CSASPSNEQFF. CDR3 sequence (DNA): TGCAGTGCTAGTCCCTCTAATGAGCAGTTCTTC.

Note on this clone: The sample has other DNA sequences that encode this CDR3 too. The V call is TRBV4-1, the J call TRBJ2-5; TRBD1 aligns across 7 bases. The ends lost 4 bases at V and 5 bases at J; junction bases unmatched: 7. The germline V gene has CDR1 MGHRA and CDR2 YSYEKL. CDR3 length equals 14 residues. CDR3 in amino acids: CASSPTGIRETQYF. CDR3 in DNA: TGCGCCAGCAGCCCGACAGGGATCCGGGAGACCCAGTACTTC.

CDR3 sequence reads: CATSRDRNTEAFF. The DNA of the CDR3 is TGTGCCACCAGCAGAGACAGGAACACTGAAGCTTTCTTT. The V call is TRBV15, the J call TRBJ1-1; D unclear. With 0 bases removed from V and 1 base from J, the gap between germline ends came to 3 bases. The germline V gene encodes CDR1 LNHNV and CDR2 YYDKDF (reference sequence). This CDR3 spans 13 amino acids.